These 24 T cell receptor beta chains were sequenced from one sample in a study of OX40 agonist ivuxolimab in advanced cancers. Sequencing used immunoSEQ multiplex PCR; TCRdb keeps in-frame clones, though not all of them. The sample records roughly 93,000 clones, approximately 90% being singletons. The sequences come from CD4+ or CD8+ T cells sorted from blood, collected in a trial of the OX40 agonist ivuxolimab. These receptors were obtained from an adult with an advanced solid tumor such as melanoma, head and neck, liver or kidney cancer.

Turning to this clone: One end of the junction is discordant with germline, which a read error may explain. The chain employs TRBV5-1 and TRBJ1-1; TRBD1 agrees at 8 bases. There are 15 residues in the CDR3. Germline V gene sequence: CDR1 SGHRS, CDR2 YFSETQ. The CDR3 nucleotides read TGTGCCAGCAGCATCGGACAGGGATTGCAGACTGAAGCTTTCTTT. This codes for CASSIGQGLQTEAFF.

This clone was found once. This chain uses TRBV27 with TRBJ2-7; perhaps TRBD1 as D (8 bases). This CDR3 spans 14 amino acids. V gave up 4 bases and J gave up 2 bases, with 12 bases separating them. Germline V gene data show CDR1 as MNHEY and CDR2 as SMNVEV (reference sequence). This CDR3 reads CASSWGGQAYEQYF. The CDR3 DNA reads as TGTGCCAGCAGTTGGGGGGGACAGGCCTACGAGCAGTACTTC.

This clone has more than one count but fewer than ten. This chain joins TRBV6-6 and TRBJ1-5; D remains unclear. Trimming removed 2 bases from V and 13 bases from J, with 9 bases in between. The CDR3 length is 11 residues. Germline assignment: CDR1 MNHNY and CDR2 SVGAGI (reference sequence). The CDR3 DNA follows: TGTGCCAGCAGTTACGCTGGGTCTCAGCATTTT. Protein: CASSYAGSQHF.

CDR3 loop: CASSRSSGSSYNEQFF. CDR3 DNA sequence: TGTGCCAGCAGCCGGTCTAGCGGGAGCTCCTACAATGAGCAGTTCTTC. The chain is built from TRBV5-4 and TRBJ2-1, with TRBD2 matching over 10 bases. V gave up 4 bases and J gave up 0 bases; unmatched junction bases: 4. CDR1 and CDR2 (germline): SGHNT, YYREEE (reference sequence). CDR3 length equals 16 residues.

The CDR3 DNA sequence: TGTGCCAGCAGCTACCGACCCGGACTCATCTCTGGGGCCAACGTCCTGACTTTC. Residues: CASSYRPGLISGANVLTF. The genes are TRBV5-5 and TRBJ2-6; the D gene is possibly TRBD2 (5 bases). The V and J ends lost 3 bases and 0 bases respectively, with 16 bases between them. This CDR3 spans 18 amino acids. Germline values: CDR1 SGHKS, CDR2 YYEKEE (reference sequence).

This clone was recorded a few times. The chain combines TRBV19 with TRBJ1-2; D gene unclear. CDR1 and CDR2 (germline): LNHDA, SQIVND (reference sequence). Trimming shortened V by 6 bases and J by 2 bases, and 13 bases separated the two germline ends. CDR3 length equals 14 residues. CDR3 DNA: TGTGCCAGTAGGACTTCCGGAGGGAACTATGGCTACACCTTC. Protein product: CASRTSGGNYGYTF.

The chain is built from TRBV5-4 and TRBJ1-5, with 9 nucleotides matching TRBD1. V gave up 3 bases and J gave up 3 bases; unmatched junction bases: 10. This CDR3 has 17 residues. Looked up from germline, CDR1 is SGHNT and CDR2 is YYREEE (reference sequence). The CDR3 region has the DNA TGTGCCAGCAGCTATAGAACCGGGACAGGGTTCAATCAGCCCCAGCATTTT. This gives the protein CASSYRTGTGFNQPQHF.

The gene calls are TRBV30 and TRBJ1-2; 7 bases match TRBD1. This CDR3 has 13 residues. Per germline, CDR1 GTSNPN and CDR2 SVGIG (reference sequence). J gave up 3 bases and V 5 bases, and 6 bases lay outside the gene matches. This CDR3 reads CAWSTGFHYGYTF. DNA for the CDR3: TGTGCCTGGTCGACAGGGTTTCACTATGGCTACACCTTC.

The chain uses TRBV11-1 and TRBJ2-3; 13 bases fit TRBD2. V shed 6 bases and J 4 bases; nucleotides not matched to a gene: 7. The germline V gene has CDR1 SGHAT and CDR2 FQDESV (reference sequence). The CDR3 runs 16 residues. The CDR3 spells CASRGLAGEGPDTQYF. CDR3 nucleotides: TGTGCCAGCAGAGGACTAGCGGGAGAGGGCCCAGATACGCAGTATTTT.

Only one count was recorded for this clone. J is TRBJ1-3 and V is TRBV6-5; no clear D. With 7 bases removed from V and 0 bases from J, the gap between germline ends came to 13 bases. The germline V gene encodes CDR1 MNHEY and CDR2 SVGAGI. The CDR3 is made up of 15 amino acids. The CDR3 nucleotides are TGTGCCAGCAAATTAGGACGGCTCTCTGGAAACACCATATATTTT. It yields the protein CASKLGRLSGNTIYF.

The chain is built from TRBV6-4 and TRBJ2-3; D could derive from TRBD1 or TRBD2 (5 bases each). The germline gives CDR1 MRHNA, CDR2 SNTAGT. This CDR3 has 15 residues. The V gene lost 6 bases and the J gene lost 2 bases, with 15 bases spanning the gap. The CDR3 here is CASRKTGTNTDTQYF. The CDR3 DNA reads TGTGCCAGCAGAAAAACCGGGACCAACACAGATACGCAGTATTTT.

The rearrangement links TRBV2 to TRBJ1-4; D is undetermined. The V and J ends lost 6 bases and 0 bases respectively, with 11 bases between them. CDR1 SNHLY and CDR2 FYNNEI come from the germline V gene. The CDR3 spans 15 residues. CDR3 residues: CASRQLLTTNEKLFF. CDR3 nucleotide sequence: TGTGCCAGCAGGCAGTTACTCACAACTAATGAAAAACTGTTTTTT.

The chain links TRBV7-4 to TRBJ2-3; 12 bases fit TRBD2. Unmatched junction bases numbered 12, after V lost 5 bases and J lost 6 bases. The CDR3 spans 17 residues. Germline CDR1 reads SGHVT; CDR2 reads SQSDAQ. CDR3 region: CASSRRRLAGDRDTQYF. DNA of the CDR3: TGTGCCAGCAGCCGCCGAAGACTAGCGGGGGACCGGGATACGCAGTATTTT.

The chain carries TRBV5-1 and TRBJ2-2; 8 bases are a match to TRBD1. The CDR3 runs to 16 residues. From germline, CDR1 is SGHRS and CDR2 YFSETQ. Germline trimming cut 2 bases from V and 2 bases from J; bases unmatched to any gene: 5. CDR3 sequence reads: CASSFIRGRNTGELFF. As DNA, the CDR3 is TGCGCCAGCAGCTTCATCAGGGGGCGAAACACCGGGGAGCTGTTTTTT.

The chain links TRBV6-6 to TRBJ2-7; 11 nucleotides line up with TRBD2. J lost 4 bases, V lost 8 bases, and 4 bases had no gene match. Germline CDR1 is MNHNY and CDR2 is SVGAGI (reference sequence). The CDR3 has 13 residues. CDR3 nucleotides: TGTGCCAGCGGCCTAGCGGGAGGTTACGAGCAGTACTTC. It is translated as CASGLAGGYEQYF.

The chain joins TRBV6-1 to TRBJ1-2; 8 bases align to TRBD1. The CDR3 spans 15 residues. The V gene end was trimmed by 0 bases and the J gene end by 4 bases; junction bases not matched to a gene: 4. CDR1 is MNHNS and CDR2 is SASEGT in the germline V gene. CDR3 loop: CASSEALTGAYGYTF. The CDR3 nucleotides read TGTGCCAGCAGTGAAGCCCTGACAGGGGCCTATGGCTACACCTTC.

The rearrangement joins TRBV30 to TRBJ2-1, with no clear D. CDR1 is GTSNPN, CDR2 SVGIG, per germline (reference sequence). CDR3 size: 12 residues. The V end lost 3 bases, the J end lost 4 bases, and 7 bases lay between the germline ends. The CDR3 sequence: CAWSASYNEQFF. DNA for the CDR3: TGTGCCTGGAGCGCGAGTTACAATGAGCAGTTCTTC.

This chain links TRBV5-4 with TRBJ1-3; 7 bases are a match to TRBD1. CDR3 length: 15 amino acids. J lost 3 bases, V lost 0 bases, and 3 bases had no gene match. From germline, CDR1 is SGHNT and CDR2 YYREEE (reference sequence). CDR3 bases: TGTGCCAGCAGCTTGGGAGGGGGCAGTGGAAACACCATATATTTT. Residues: CASSLGGGSGNTIYF.

The chain has TRBV5-1 and TRBJ1-4, with 11 bases identical to TRBD1. Germline trimming cut 7 bases from V and 6 bases from J; bases unmatched to any gene: 5. The CDR3 is made up of 14 amino acids. From germline, CDR1 is SGHRS and CDR2 YFSETQ. The CDR3 is CASSRTGGDEKLFF. The CDR3, as DNA: TGCGCCAGCTCTAGGACAGGGGGCGATGAAAAACTGTTTTTT.

J is TRBJ2-7 and V is TRBV6-4; a possible D gene is TRBD2 (6 bases). V lost 4 bases, J lost 2 bases, and 12 bases lay in between. The CDR3 consists of 14 residues. Germline CDR1 is MRHNA and CDR2 is SNTAGT. CDR3 in DNA: TGTGCCAGCAGTGTCGAGGGAGGCCCCTACGAGCAGTACTTC. It encodes CASSVEGGPYEQYF.

V is TRBV9 and J is TRBJ2-7; TRBD1 or TRBD2 may be the D gene (5 bases each). Per the germline V gene, CDR1 is SGDLS and CDR2 is YYNGEE. V lost 3 bases and J 4 bases, leaving 14 bases between the germline ends. The CDR3 totals 14 residues. CDR3 sequence (DNA): TGTGCCAGCAGCGCACCGGGACCGCCTTACGAGCAGTACTTC. This sequence encodes CASSAPGPPYEQYF. The variable domain in full, completed from reference TRBV9 and TRBJ2-7, reads DSGVTQTPKHLITATGQRVTLRCSPRSGDLSVYWYQQSLDQGLQFLIQYYNGEERAKGNILERFSAQQFPDLHSELNLSSLELGDSALYFCASSAPGPPYEQYFGPGTRLTVT.

This rearrangement joins TRBV11-3 to TRBJ2-7; perhaps TRBD2 as D (6 bases). Germline CDR1 SGHNT, CDR2 YENEEA. This CDR3 has 12 residues. V was trimmed by 8 bases and J by 5 bases, leaving 13 bases between them. The CDR3 here is CASSPGVHEQYF. For the CDR3, the DNA is TGTGCCAGCTCCCCGGGGGTACACGAGCAGTACTTC.

This clone came up a few times. The chain recombines TRBV11-2 with TRBJ2-7; TRBD2 matches at 7 bases. This CDR3 spans 13 amino acids. Germline CDR1 and CDR2: SGHAT and FQNNGV. V lost 4 bases to trimming and J lost 4 bases; unmatched junction nucleotides: 4. The CDR3 DNA is TGTGCCAGCAGCTGGGGAGGGCCTTACGAGCAGTACTTC. Protein: CASSWGGPYEQYF.

This clone was detected only once. This chain joins TRBV7-9 and TRBJ2-1; 9 bases agree with TRBD1. The V gene end was trimmed by 8 bases and the J gene end by 4 bases; junction bases not matched to a gene: 6. The CDR3 spans 14 residues. Per the germline V gene, CDR1 is SEHNR and CDR2 is FQNEAQ (reference sequence). The CDR3: CASSRDRVYNEQFF. CDR3 in DNA: TGTGCCAGCTCGAGGGACAGGGTTTACAATGAGCAGTTCTTC. The whole variable domain, remainder taken from reference TRBV7-9 and TRBJ2-1, is DTGVSQNPRHKITKRGQNVTFRCDPISEHNRLYWYRQTLGQGPEFLTYFQNEAQLEKSRLLSDRFSAERPKGSFSTLEIQRTEQGDSAMYLCASSRDRVYNEQFFGPGTRLTVL.